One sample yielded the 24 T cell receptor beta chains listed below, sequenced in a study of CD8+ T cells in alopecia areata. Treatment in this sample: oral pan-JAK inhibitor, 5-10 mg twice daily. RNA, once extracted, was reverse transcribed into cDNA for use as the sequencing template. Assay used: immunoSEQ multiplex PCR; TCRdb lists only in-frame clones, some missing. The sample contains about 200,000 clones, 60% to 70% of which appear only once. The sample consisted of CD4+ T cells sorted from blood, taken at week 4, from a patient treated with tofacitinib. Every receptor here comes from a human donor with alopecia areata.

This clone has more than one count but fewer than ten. CDR3 sequence reads: CASRPLADTDTQYF. The CDR3 DNA is TGTGCCAGCAGACCTCTAGCGGACACAGATACGCAGTATTTT. The rearrangement links TRBV5-4 to TRBJ2-3, with 7 bases matching TRBD2. The trim removed 5 bases at V and 2 bases at J, leaving 5 bases unmatched. CDR3 size: 14 residues. Germline CDR1 reads SGHNT; CDR2 reads YYREEE (reference sequence).

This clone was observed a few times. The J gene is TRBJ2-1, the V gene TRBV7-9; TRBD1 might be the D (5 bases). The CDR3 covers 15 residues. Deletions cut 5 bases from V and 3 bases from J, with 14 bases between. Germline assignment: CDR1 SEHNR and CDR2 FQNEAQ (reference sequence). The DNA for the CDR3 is TGTGCCAGCAGCACCCTAGGGGATTTCTACAATGAGCAGTTCTTC. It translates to CASSTLGDFYNEQFF.

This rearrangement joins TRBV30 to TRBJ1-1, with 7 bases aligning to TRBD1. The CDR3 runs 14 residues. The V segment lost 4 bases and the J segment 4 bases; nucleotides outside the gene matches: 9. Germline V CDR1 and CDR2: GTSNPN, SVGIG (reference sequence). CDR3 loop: CAWTRGRTATEAFF. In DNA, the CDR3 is TGTGCCTGGACGAGGGGGCGGACGGCCACTGAAGCTTTCTTT.

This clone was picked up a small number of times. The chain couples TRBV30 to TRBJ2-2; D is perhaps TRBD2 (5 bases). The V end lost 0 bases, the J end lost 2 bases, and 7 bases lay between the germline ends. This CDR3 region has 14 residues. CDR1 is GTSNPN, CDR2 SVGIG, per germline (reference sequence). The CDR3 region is CAWSVLANTGELFF. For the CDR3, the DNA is TGTGCCTGGAGTGTTCTAGCTAACACCGGGGAGCTGTTTTTT. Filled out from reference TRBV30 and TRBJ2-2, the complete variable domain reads SQTIHQWPATLVQPVGSPLSLECTVEGTSNPNLYWYRQAAGRGLQLLFYSVGIGQISSEVPQNLSASRPQDRQFILSSKKLLLSDSGFYLCAWSVLANTGELFFGEGSRLTVL.

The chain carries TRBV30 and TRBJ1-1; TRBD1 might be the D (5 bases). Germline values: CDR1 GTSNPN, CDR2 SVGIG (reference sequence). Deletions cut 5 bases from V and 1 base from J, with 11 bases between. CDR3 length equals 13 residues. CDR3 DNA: TGTGCCTGGGACCGTCAGGGGAACACTGAAGCTTTCTTT. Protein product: CAWDRQGNTEAFF.

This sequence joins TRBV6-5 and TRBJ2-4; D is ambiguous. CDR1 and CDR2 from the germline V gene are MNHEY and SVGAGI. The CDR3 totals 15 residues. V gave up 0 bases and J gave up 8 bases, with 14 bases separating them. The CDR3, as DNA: TGTGCCAGCAGTTACTCGAAGATCCCGGGTGACATTCAGTACTTC. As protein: CASSYSKIPGDIQYF.

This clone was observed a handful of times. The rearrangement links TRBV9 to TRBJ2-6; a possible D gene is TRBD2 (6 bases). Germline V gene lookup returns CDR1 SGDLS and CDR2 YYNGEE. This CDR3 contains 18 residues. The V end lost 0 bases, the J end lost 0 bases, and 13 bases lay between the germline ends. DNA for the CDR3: TGTGCCAGCAGCGTAGGAGGGACTGCTGGCTCTGGGGCCAACGTCCTGACTTTC. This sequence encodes CASSVGGTAGSGANVLTF.

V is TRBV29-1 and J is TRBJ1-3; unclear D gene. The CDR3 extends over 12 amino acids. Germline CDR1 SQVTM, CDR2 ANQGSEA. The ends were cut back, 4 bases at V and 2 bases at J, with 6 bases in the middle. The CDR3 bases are TGCAGCGTTGTCACAACTGGAAACACCATATATTTT. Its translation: CSVVTTGNTIYF.

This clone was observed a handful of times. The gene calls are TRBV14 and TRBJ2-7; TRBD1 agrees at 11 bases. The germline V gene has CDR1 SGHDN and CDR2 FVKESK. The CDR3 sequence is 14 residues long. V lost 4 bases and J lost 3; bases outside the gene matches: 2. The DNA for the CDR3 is TGTGCCAGCAGCCGGACAGGGGGCCACTACGAGCAGTACTTC. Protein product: CASSRTGGHYEQYF.

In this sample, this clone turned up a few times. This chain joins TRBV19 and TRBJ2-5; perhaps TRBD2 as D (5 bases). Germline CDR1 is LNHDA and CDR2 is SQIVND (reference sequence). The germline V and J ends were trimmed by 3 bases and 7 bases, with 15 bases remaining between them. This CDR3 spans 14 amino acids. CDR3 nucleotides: TGTGCCAGTAGTATGGAGTGGAGGAGAGGGACCCAGTACTTC. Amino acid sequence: CASSMEWRRGTQYF.

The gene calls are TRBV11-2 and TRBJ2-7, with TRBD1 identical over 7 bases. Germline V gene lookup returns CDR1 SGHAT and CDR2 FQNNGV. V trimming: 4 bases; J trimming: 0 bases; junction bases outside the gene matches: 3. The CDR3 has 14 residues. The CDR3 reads CASSWGTVSYEQYF. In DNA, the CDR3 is TGTGCCAGCAGCTGGGGGACAGTCTCCTACGAGCAGTACTTC.

DNA of the CDR3: TGTGCCAGCAGTTTAAACAGGGGACATTGGAACACTGAAGCTTTCTTT. Translating gives CASSLNRGHWNTEAFF. The chain carries TRBV27 and TRBJ1-1; the match to TRBD1 covers 7 bases. J lost 1 base, V lost 2 bases, and 7 bases had no gene match. From germline, CDR1 is MNHEY and CDR2 SMNVEV (reference sequence). This CDR3 is built from 16 residues.

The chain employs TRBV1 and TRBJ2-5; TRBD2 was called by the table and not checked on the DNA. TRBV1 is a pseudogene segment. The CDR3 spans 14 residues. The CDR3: CTSNQLASQETQYF. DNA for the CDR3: TGCACCAGCAACCAACTAGCGTCCCAAGAGACCCAGTACTTC.

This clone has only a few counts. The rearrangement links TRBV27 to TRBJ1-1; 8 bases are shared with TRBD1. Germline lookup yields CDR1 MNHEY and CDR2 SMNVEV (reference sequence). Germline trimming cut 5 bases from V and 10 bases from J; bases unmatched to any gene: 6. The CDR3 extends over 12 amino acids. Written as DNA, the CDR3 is TGTGCCAGCAGTCCCAGGACAGGGAGAGCTTTCTTT. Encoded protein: CASSPRTGRAFF.

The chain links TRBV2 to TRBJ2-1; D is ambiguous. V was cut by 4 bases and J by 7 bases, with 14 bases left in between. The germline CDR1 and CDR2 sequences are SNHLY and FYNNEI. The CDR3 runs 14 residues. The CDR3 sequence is CASSVSRTANEQFF. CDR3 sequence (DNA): TGTGCCAGCAGTGTATCGAGGACCGCTAATGAGCAGTTCTTC.

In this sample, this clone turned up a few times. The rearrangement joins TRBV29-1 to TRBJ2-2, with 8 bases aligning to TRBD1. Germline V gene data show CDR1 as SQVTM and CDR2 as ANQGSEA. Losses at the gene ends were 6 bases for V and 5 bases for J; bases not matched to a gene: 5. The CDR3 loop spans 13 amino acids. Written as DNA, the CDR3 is TGCAGCGTGGACAGGGAGAGGACCGGGGAGCTGTTTTTT. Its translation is CSVDRERTGELFF.

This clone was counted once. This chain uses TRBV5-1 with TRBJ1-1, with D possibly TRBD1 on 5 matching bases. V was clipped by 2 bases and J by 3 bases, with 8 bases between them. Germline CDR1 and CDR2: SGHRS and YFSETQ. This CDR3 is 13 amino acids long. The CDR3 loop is CASSLKTDTEAFF. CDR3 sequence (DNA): TGCGCCAGCAGCTTAAAGACAGACACTGAAGCTTTCTTT.

The CDR3 is CTSSLTGYRETQYF. DNA for the CDR3: TGCACCAGCAGCCTTACGGGTTACCGGGAGACCCAGTACTTC. The chain combines TRBV1 with TRBJ2-5; the table gives TRBD2 as D, unverified against the DNA. TRBV1 is a pseudogene. The CDR3 has 14 amino acids.

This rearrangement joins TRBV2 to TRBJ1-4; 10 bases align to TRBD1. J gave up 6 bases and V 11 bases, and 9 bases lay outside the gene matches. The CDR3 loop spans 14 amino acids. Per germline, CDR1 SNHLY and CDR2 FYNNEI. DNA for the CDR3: TGTGCCTGCCGAACCGGGACAGGGGATGAAAAACTGTTTTTT. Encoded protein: CACRTGTGDEKLFF. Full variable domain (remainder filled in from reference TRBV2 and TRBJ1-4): EPEVTQTPSHQVTQMGQEVILRCVPISNHLYFYWYRQILGQKVEFLVSFYNNEISEKSEIFDDQFSVERPDGSNFTLKIRSTKLEDSAMYFCACRTGTGDEKLFFGSGTQLSVL.

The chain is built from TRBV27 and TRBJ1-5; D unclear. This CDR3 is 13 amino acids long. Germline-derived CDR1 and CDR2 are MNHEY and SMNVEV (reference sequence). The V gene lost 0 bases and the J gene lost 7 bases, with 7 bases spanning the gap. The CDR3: CASSLSGYQPQHF. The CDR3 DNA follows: TGTGCCAGCAGTTTATCTGGGTACCAGCCCCAGCATTTT.

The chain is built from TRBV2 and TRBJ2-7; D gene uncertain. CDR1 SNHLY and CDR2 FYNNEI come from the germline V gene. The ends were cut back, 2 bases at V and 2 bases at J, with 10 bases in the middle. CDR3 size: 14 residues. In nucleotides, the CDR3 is TGTGCCAGCAGTGAAAGTCTCCCTGCCTACGAGCAGTACTTC. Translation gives CASSESLPAYEQYF.

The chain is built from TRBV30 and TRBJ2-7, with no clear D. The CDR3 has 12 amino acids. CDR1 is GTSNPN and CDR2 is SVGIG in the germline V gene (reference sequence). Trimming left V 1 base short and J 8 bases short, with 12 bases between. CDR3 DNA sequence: TGTGCCTGGAGTGAGGAGCCCCAACAGCAGTACTTC. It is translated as CAWSEEPQQQYF.

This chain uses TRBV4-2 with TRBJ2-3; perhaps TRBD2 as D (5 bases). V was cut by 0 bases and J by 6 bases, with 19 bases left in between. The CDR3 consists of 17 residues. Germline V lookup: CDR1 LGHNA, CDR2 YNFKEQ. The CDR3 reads CASSQEVANWGGDTQYF. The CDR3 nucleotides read TGTGCCAGCAGCCAAGAGGTAGCGAACTGGGGTGGGGATACGCAGTATTTT.

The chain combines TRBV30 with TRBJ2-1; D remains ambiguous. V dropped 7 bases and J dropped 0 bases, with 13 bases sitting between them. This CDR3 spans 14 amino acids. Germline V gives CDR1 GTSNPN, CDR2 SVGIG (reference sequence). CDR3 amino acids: CASKESSSYNEQFF. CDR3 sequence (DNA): TGTGCCTCCAAAGAGAGCAGCTCCTACAATGAGCAGTTCTTC.